The present T cell receptor (beta chain) was sequenced within a study of T cells expressing NK-cell markers. In the study overall: Each TCR beta repertoire originated in sorted T cells that were CD3+CD56+NKG2C+, CD3+CD56+NKG2C- or CD3+CD56-NKG2C+.

UMIs were included in TCR beta cDNA generated by 5'RACE template switching. TCRdb re-called the 5' RACE reads and catalogs CDR3 proteins one per entry, DNA excluded. Its listing shows more than 250,000 distinct CDR3 sequences. Germline V gene data show CDR1 as SGDLS and CDR2 as YYNGEE. The CDR3 sequence is 12 residues long. This TCR came from a man between 18 and 35 years old in good health. V and J are TRBV9 and TRBJ2-1; as DNA is missing, the TRBD1 call by TCRdb cannot be tested. Sequenced: blood T cells: a sorted CD56 or NKG2C T cell subset, CD4+ or CD8+ T cells, or bulk PBMC T cells (not recorded which). The CDR3 protein is CASSAGGRPEFF.